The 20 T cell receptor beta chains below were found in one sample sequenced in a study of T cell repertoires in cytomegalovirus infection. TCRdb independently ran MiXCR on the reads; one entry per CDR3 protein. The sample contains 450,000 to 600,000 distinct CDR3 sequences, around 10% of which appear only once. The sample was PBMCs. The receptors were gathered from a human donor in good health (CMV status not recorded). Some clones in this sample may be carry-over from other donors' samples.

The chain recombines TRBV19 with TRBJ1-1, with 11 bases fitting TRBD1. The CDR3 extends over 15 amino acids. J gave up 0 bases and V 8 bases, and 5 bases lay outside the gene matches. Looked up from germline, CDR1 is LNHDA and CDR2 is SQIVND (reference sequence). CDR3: CASGGTGGMNTEAFF. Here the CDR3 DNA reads TGTGCCAGTGGTGGGACAGGGGGTATGAACACTGAAGCTTTCTTT.

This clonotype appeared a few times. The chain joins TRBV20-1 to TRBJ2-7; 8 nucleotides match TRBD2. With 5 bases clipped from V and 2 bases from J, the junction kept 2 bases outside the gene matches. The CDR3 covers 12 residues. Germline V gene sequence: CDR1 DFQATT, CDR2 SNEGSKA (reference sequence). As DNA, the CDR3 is TGCAGTGCTGCGGGGGGAGCCTACGAGCAGTACTTC. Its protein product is CSAAGGAYEQYF.

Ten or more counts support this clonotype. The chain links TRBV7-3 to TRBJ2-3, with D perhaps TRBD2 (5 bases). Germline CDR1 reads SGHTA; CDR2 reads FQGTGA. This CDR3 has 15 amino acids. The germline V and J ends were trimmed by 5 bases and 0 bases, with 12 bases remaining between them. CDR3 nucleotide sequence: TGTGCCAGCAGCCCCTCCGGGGTAAGCACAGATACGCAGTATTTT. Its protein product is CASSPSGVSTDTQYF.

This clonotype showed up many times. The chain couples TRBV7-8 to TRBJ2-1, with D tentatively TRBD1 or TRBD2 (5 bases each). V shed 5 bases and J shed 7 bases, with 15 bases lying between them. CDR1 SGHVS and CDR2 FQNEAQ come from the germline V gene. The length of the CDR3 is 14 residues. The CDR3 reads CASSPQTGTNEQFF. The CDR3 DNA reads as TGTGCCAGCAGCCCCCAGACGGGGACGAATGAGCAGTTCTTC.

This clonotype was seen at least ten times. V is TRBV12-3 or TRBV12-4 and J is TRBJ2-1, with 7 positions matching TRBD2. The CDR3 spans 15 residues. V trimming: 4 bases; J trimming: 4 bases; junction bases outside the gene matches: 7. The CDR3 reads CASSSGRTSYNEQFF. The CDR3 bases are TGTGCCAGCAGTTCAGGGCGGACTAGTTACAATGAGCAGTTCTTC.

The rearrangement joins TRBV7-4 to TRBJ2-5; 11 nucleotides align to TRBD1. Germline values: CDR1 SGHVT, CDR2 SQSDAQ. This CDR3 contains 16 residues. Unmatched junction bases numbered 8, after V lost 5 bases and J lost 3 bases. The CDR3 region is CASSPRDRGWKETQYF. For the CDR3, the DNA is TGTGCCAGCAGCCCTCGGGACAGGGGGTGGAAAGAGACCCAGTACTTC.

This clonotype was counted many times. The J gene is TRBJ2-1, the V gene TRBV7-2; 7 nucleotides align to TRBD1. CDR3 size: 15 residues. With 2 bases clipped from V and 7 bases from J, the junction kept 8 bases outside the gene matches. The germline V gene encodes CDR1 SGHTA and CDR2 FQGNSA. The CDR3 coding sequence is TGTGCCAGCAGCTTATGGTCTAGCAGGGGGAATGAGCAGTTCTTC. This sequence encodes CASSLWSSRGNEQFF.

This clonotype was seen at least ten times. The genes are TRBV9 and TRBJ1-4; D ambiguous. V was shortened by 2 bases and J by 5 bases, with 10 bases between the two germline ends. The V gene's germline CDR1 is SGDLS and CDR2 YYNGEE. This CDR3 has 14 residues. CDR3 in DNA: TGTGCCAGCAGCGTCGGGGTCCAAAATGAAAAACTGTTTTTT. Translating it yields CASSVGVQNEKLFF.

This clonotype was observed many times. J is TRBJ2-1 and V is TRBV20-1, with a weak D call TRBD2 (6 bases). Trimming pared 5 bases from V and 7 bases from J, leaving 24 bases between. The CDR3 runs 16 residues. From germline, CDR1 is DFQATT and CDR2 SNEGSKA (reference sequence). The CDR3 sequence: CSAVPLTGGMGNEQFF. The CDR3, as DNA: TGCAGTGCTGTCCCATTGACGGGCGGGATGGGGAATGAGCAGTTCTTC.

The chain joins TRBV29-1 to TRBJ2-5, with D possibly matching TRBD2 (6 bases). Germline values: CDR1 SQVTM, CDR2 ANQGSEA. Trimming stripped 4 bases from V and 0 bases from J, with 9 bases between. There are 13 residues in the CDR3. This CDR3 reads CSVVGLYQETQYF. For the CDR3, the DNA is TGCAGCGTTGTGGGACTTTACCAAGAGACCCAGTACTTC.

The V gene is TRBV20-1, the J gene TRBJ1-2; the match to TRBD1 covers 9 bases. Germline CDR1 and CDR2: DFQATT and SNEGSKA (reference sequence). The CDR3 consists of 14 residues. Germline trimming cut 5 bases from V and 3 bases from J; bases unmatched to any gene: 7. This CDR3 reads CSASDRGSDYGYTF. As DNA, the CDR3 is TGCAGTGCTTCGGACAGGGGTTCGGACTATGGCTACACCTTC.

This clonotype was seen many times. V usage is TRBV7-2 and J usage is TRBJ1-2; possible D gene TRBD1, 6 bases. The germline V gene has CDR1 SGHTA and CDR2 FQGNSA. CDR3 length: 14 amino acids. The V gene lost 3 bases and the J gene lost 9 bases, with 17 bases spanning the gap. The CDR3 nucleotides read TGTGCCAGCAGCTTTCTCGGGACATTGGGAAGCTACACCTTC. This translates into CASSFLGTLGSYTF.

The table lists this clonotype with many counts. The CDR3 DNA is TGCGCCAGCAGTGATGGGACAGCCTACGAGCAGTACTTC. Encoded protein: CASSDGTAYEQYF. The V gene is TRBV10-2, the J gene TRBJ2-7, with TRBD1 matching 7 bases. J lost 2 bases, V lost 3 bases, and 1 base had no gene match. Germline CDR1 WSHSY, CDR2 SAAADI. This CDR3 spans 13 amino acids.

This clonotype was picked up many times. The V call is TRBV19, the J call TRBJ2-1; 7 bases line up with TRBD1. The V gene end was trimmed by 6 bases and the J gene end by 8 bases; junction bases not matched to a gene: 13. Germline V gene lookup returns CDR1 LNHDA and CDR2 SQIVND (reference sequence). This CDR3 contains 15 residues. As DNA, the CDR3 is TGTGCCAGTAGAAACCGGCCAGGGGGTGAGGATGAGCAGTTCTTC. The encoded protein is CASRNRPGGEDEQFF. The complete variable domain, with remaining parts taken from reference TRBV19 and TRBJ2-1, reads DGGITQSPKYLFRKEGQNVTLSCEQNLNHDAMYWYRQDPGQGLRLIYYSQIVNDFQKGDIAEGYSVSREKKESFPLTVTSAQKNPTAFYLCASRNRPGGEDEQFFGPGTRLTVL.

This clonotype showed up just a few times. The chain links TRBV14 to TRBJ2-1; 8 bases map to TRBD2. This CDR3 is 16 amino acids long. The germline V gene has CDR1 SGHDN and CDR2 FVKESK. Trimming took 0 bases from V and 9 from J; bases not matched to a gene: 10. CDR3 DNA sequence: TGTGCCAGCAGCCAAGACGCCGGGGGGGCCAGGAGTGAGCAGTTCTTC. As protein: CASSQDAGGARSEQFF.

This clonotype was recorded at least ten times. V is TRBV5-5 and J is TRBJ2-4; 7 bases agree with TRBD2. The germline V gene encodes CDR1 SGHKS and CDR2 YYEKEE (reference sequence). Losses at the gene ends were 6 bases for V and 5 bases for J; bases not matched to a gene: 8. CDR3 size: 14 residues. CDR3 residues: CASTSAGAENIQYF. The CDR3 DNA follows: TGTGCCAGCACATCGGCGGGAGCGGAAAACATTCAGTACTTC.

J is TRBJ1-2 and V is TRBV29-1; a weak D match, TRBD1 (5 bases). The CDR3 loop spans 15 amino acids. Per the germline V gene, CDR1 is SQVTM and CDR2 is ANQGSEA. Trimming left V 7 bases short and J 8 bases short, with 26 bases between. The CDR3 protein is CSGSDTPLARGGYTF. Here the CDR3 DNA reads TGCAGCGGAAGCGACACCCCCCTAGCAAGGGGAGGCTACACCTTC. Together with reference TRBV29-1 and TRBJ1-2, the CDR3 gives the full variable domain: SAVISQKPSRDICQRGTSLTIQCQVDSQVTMMFWYRQQPGQSLTLIATANQGSEATYESGFVIDKFPISRPNLTFSTLTVSNMSPEDSSIYLCSGSDTPLARGGYTFGSGTRLTVV.

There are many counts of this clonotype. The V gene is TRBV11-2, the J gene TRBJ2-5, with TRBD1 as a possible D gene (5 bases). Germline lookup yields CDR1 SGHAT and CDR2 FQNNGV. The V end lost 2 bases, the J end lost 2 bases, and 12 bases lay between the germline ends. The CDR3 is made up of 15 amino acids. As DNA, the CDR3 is TGTGCCAGCAGCTTAAGTACGGCAGGGCAAGAGACCCAGTACTTC. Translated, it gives CASSLSTAGQETQYF.

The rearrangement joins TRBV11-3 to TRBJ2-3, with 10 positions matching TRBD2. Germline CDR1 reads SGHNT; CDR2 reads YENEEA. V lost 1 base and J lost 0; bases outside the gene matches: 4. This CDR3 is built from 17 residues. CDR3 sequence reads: CASSLGGLAQSTDTQYF. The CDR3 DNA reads TGTGCCAGCAGCTTAGGGGGACTAGCGCAGAGCACAGATACGCAGTATTTT.

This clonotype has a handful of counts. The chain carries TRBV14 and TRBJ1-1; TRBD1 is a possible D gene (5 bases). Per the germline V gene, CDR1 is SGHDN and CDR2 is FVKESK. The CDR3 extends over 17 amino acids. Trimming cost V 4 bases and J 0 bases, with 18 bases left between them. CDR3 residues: CASSRGNVGRMNTEAFF. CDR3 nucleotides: TGTGCCAGCAGCCGGGGAAATGTGGGGCGAATGAACACTGAAGCTTTCTTT.